The 8 T cell receptor beta chains given below trace back to one sample, sequenced in a study of tumor-infiltrating lymphocytes in primary liver carcinoma. Blood RNA came from unsorted whole blood; germline DNA was also extracted. With a constant-region primer, TCR beta cDNA was made from around 530 ng of total RNA. Slightly modified ARM-PCR served as the procedure for the TCR beta libraries. These libraries came from three rounds of nested multiplex PCR. Each of the first two PCR rounds ran approximately 11 cycles with TRBV1-TRBV30 forward and C-beta reverse primers. TCRdb passed the multiplex PCR reads through MiXCR, listing each CDR3 protein once. The table records about 310,000 distinct CDR3 sequences, more than 55% of them present only once. The sequencing sample was made of peripheral blood. The receptors here all came from a woman in her twenties or thirties with primary liver carcinoma and hepatitis B virus infection.

The J gene is TRBJ2-7, the V gene TRBV4-1; TRBD1 aligns across 7 bases. The V and J ends lost 2 bases and 3 bases, in that order; junction bases with no gene match: 7. Per the germline V gene, CDR1 is MGHRA and CDR2 is YSYEKL. CDR3 size: 15 residues. CDR3 loop: CASSQLGTEIYEQYF. The CDR3 nucleotides read TGCGCCAGCAGCCAATTGGGGACAGAAATCTACGAGCAGTACTTC.

This clonotype appeared many times. The rearrangement uses TRBV6-5 and TRBJ2-5, with unresolved D. This CDR3 has 16 residues. From germline, CDR1 is MNHEY and CDR2 SVGAGI. Trimming took off 8 bases at V and 2 bases at J, with 21 bases between the two ends. The CDR3 spells CASPRPGEIGQETQYF. The CDR3 DNA reads TGTGCCAGCCCCCGCCCCGGAGAAATTGGTCAAGAGACCCAGTACTTC.

This clonotype was observed a few times. Since a much larger clone is just one base distant, this may be a read error. The chain joins TRBV12-3 or TRBV12-4 to TRBJ1-5, with D unclear. This CDR3 spans 14 amino acids. CDR3 in amino acids: CASTLEKSNQPQHF. In nucleotides, the CDR3 is TGTGCCAGCACTTTAGAGAAAAGCAATCAGCCCCAGCATTTT.

In its sample, this clonotype was seen many times. The chain has TRBV11-3 and TRBJ2-7; 7 positions agree with TRBD2. J lost 2 bases, V lost 7 bases, and 5 bases had no gene match. CDR1 is SGHNT and CDR2 is YENEEA in the germline V gene. The CDR3 sequence is 13 residues long. The CDR3 nucleotides are TGTGCCAGCAAGATTGGGGGGGCCTACGAGCAGTACTTC. Translation: CASKIGGAYEQYF.

Notes on this clonotype: An end of the junction differs from the germline gene, which may be a read error. The chain links TRBV4-3 to TRBJ2-7, with D perhaps TRBD1 or TRBD2 (5 bases each). Germline V gene sequence: CDR1 LGHNA, CDR2 YSLEER. CDR3 length: 14 amino acids. As DNA, the CDR3 is TGCTCCAGCAACCAATCGGGGCCCCCATACGAGCAGTACTTC. This sequence encodes CSSNQSGPPYEQYF.

This clonotype was seen many times. The gene calls are TRBV6-1 and TRBJ1-2; D gene uncertain. This CDR3 comprises 13 residues. The V end was cut by 5 bases, the J end by 3 bases, with 10 bases between. Germline loops: CDR1 MNHNS, CDR2 SASEGT. The DNA for the CDR3 is TGTGCCAGCAGTCCGGGGAGGTACTATGGCTACACCTTC. Protein product: CASSPGRYYGYTF.

About this clonotype: One junction end disagrees with the germline gene, perhaps due to a read error. The gene calls are TRBV12-3 or TRBV12-4 and TRBJ2-4; 11 bases match TRBD2. CDR3 length equals 13 residues. The CDR3 region has the DNA TGTGCCAACAGTTTAGCGGGGGGGTTCATTCAATACTTC. Amino acids: CANSLAGGFIQYF.

This clonotype has a single count. The conserved closing phenylalanine or tryptophan is absent in this CDR3, likely reflecting a read error. J is TRBJ2-7 and V is TRBV5-1, with D maybe TRBD1 (6 bases). The CDR3 extends over 13 amino acids. Germline V lookup: CDR1 SGHRS, CDR2 YFSETQ. Deletions cut 4 bases from V and 1 base from J, with 9 bases between. The CDR3, as DNA: TGCGCCAGCAGCCGGGACAAGTCCTACGAGCAGTACTTA. Translating gives CASSRDKSYEQYL.